This record concerns one T cell receptor (beta chain) sequence. The antigen is not known. Repertoires were generated with immunoSEQ multiplex PCR, while TCRdb's copy carries only in-frame clones and drops some. The sample lists 100,000 to 150,000 clones; around 94% were seen once. The data are from a study of cytomegalovirus exposure and HLA in healthy donors. The study's findings and limits: In vitro testing confirmed three CMV-associated chains as specific for CMV antigens.

This CDR3 region has 16 residues. CDR1 is SGHRS and CDR2 is YFSETQ in the germline V gene. V was pared by 5 bases and J by 1 base, with 6 bases of the junction left unmatched. The gene calls are TRBV5-1 and TRBJ1-1; 12 bases are a match to TRBD1. The clonotype originates from a woman aged 18-30 years in good health and CMV-seronegative. Sequencing was performed on PBMCs. Written as DNA, the CDR3 is TGCGCCAGCAGTTACGGGACAGGGGGCAGGAACACTGAAGCTTTCTTT. It codes for CASSYGTGGRNTEAFF. The full variable domain, with the rest looked up from reference TRBV5-1 and TRBJ1-1, is KAGVTQTPRYLIKTRGQQVTLSCSPISGHRSVSWYQQTPGQGLQFLFEYFSETQRNKGNFPGRFSGRQFSNSRSEMNVSTLELGDSALYLCASSYGTGGRNTEAFFGQGTRLTVV.